This T cell receptor (beta chain) is from a study of patients and donors after allogeneic stem cell transplantation. MiXCR, applied by TCRdb to the RT-PCR reads, yields one record per CDR3 protein. The sample has about a million distinct CDR3 sequences; about a sixth are singletons. The germline CDR1 and CDR2 sequences are SGHAT and FQNNGV. Between the trimmed V and J ends, which lost 5 bases and 0 bases, there was a span of 17 bases. This CDR3 spans 18 amino acids. There are a few counts of this clonotype. The sequencing sample was made of blood, either unsorted or a sorted T cell fraction (not recorded which). The chain carries TRBV11-2 and TRBJ2-6, with D possibly being TRBD1 (7 bases). The source of this sequence is a human donor who was either an allogeneic HSCT recipient or a stem cell or donor lymphocyte infusion donor (not recorded which). It is not recorded whose cells these are; they may come from a transplant donor. The CDR3 bases are TGTGCCAGCAGCCCTGGAGGGGGCACTTTCTCTGGGGCCAACGTCCTGACTTTC. This codes for CASSPGGGTFSGANVLTF.